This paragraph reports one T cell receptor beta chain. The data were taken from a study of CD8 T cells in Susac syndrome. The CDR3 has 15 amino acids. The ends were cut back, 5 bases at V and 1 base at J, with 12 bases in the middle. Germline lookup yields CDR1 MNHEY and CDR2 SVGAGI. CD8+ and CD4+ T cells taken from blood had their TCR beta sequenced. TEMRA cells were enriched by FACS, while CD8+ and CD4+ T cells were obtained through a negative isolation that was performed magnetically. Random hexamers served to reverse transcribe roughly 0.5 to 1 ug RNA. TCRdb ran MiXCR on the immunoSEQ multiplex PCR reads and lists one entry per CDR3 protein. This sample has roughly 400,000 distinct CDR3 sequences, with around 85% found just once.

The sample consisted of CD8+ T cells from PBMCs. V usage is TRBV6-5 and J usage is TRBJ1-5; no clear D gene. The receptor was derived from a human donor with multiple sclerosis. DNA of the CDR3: TGTGCCAGCAGTAAGGGCGGATGGAGCAATCAGCCCCAGCATTTT. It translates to CASSKGGWSNQPQHF.